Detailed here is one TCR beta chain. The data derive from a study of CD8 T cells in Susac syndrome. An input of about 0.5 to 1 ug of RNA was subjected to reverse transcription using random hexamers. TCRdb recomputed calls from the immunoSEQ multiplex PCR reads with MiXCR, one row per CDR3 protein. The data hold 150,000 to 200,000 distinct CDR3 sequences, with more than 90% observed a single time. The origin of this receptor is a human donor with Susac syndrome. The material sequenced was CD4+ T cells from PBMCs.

Written as DNA, the CDR3 is TGCAGTGCAGAGACAGCGGGGGGGCTTTACAATGAGCAGTTCTTC. This codes for CSAETAGGLYNEQFF. V is TRBV20-1 and J is TRBJ2-1, with 10 bases lining up with TRBD2. Germline V gives CDR1 DFQATT, CDR2 SNEGSKA (reference sequence). CDR3 size: 15 residues. V was clipped by 6 bases and J by 4 bases; unmatched bases: 9.